This entry features one TCR beta chain sequence. Its matching antigen is unknown. This record comes from a study of CD8 T cells in ankylosing spondylitis. The authors made TCR beta libraries by quantitative 5'-RACE with molecular barcodes. TCRdb re-analysed the 5' RACE reads in MiXCR, keeping a single row per CDR3 protein. The sample includes approximately 140,000 distinct CDR3 sequences, 9.3% of them seen just once. The study's findings and limits: Disease-linked clones displayed a CD8+ phenotype and appeared relatively rarely in peripheral blood. Before this, some motif variants had been reported in reactive arthritis synovial fluid and blood.

The sequence came from a male donor with ankylosing spondylitis or in good health (not recorded which). The sample taken for sequencing was blood, either unsorted or a sorted T cell fraction (not recorded which).

CDR3 in DNA: TGTGCCAGCAGCTTAGCTCAGAACATTCAGTACTTC. This translates into CASSLAQNIQYF. This chain links TRBV7-9 with TRBJ2-4; D unclear. This CDR3 contains 12 residues. CDR1 and CDR2 (germline): SEHNR, FQNEAQ (reference sequence). Trimming shortened V by 0 bases and J by 7 bases, and 4 bases separated the two germline ends. The whole variable domain, remainder taken from reference TRBV7-9 and TRBJ2-4, is DTGVSQNPRHKITKRGQNVTFRCDPISEHNRLYWYRQTLGQGPEFLTYFQNEAQLEKSRLLSDRFSAERPKGSFSTLEIQRTEQGDSAMYLCASSLAQNIQYFGAGTRLSVL.